This T cell receptor (beta chain) was found in a study of cytomegalovirus exposure and HLA in healthy donors. Overall study context: Genotyping of more than 300 donors showed that 65% to 90% belonged to the Caucasian-associated ancestry cluster. Overall study results and limits: Later analysis suggested links between common viral pathogens and several top significant clusters. Investigators reported 164 TCR beta chains as tied to cytomegalovirus.

Comment on this clone: As yet, its antigen is unknown. One junction end disagrees with the germline gene, perhaps due to a read error.

Both 60 Vbeta primers and 13 Jbeta primers went into the PCR. The method was immunoSEQ multiplex PCR; TCRdb's version includes in-frame clones alone and lacks a portion of them. The data contain about 140,000 clones, approximately 80% of them singletons. This clonotype was sampled from a male donor in good health and CMV-seronegative. The sequencing input was PBMCs.

For the CDR3, the DNA is TGTGCCAGCAGCTTGGCCGCAGGTTTAGCTGGGGCCAACGGCCTGACTTTC. Translating gives CASSLAAGLAGANGLTF. The chain links TRBV5-6 to TRBJ2-6, with D perhaps matching TRBD1 (5 bases). Germline V gene lookup returns CDR1 SGHDT and CDR2 YYEEEE. The CDR3 spans 17 residues. Drawing the rest from reference TRBV5-6 and TRBJ2-6, the complete variable domain is DAGVTQSPTHLIKTRGQQVTLRCSPKSGHDTVSWYQQALGQGPQFIFQYYEEEERQRGNFPDRFSGHQFPNYSSELNVNALLLGDSALYLCASSLAAGLAGANGLTFGAGSRLTVL.